These 23 T cell receptor beta chains share one sample of origin, sequenced in a study of T cell clonality in common variable immunodeficiency. Only in-frame clones appear in the TCRdb table, and some are missing; sequencing was by immunoSEQ multiplex PCR. This sample has some 80,000 clones, each found more than once. Specimen: peripheral blood mononuclear cells. These receptors all come from a person aged 18 to 75 in good health.

This clone was recorded many times. The CDR3 is cut off 3 residues early in the read; its end comes from the germline J gene. V and J are TRBV2 and TRBJ2-7, with 7 nucleotides matching TRBD1. The CDR3 is 15 amino acids. Germline values: CDR1 SNHLY, CDR2 FYNNEI. The junction had 14 bases not matched to a gene; V was cut back by 6 bases and J by 6 bases. The CDR3 protein is CASSRPQGFTIEQYF. The covered CDR3 bases are TGTGCCAGCAGCCGACCACAGGGGTTCACTATCGAG.

There are many counts of this clone. Read coverage stops 3 residues before the CDR3 terminus; the germline J gene supplies the remainder. The chain recombines TRBV19 with TRBJ1-5; 7 nucleotides align to TRBD1. The CDR3 has 14 amino acids. Germline lookup yields CDR1 LNHDA and CDR2 SQIVND (reference sequence). V shed 8 bases, J shed 7 bases, and the junction held 11 bases outside the gene matches. CDR3 region: CASGPSGGRQPQHF. The sequenced CDR3 bases are TGTGCCAGTGGACCCTCAGGGGGACGGCAGCCC.

This clone occurred many times. The CDR3 end lies 3 residues beyond the end of the read and is filled in from the germline J gene. The genes are TRBV7-6 and TRBJ2-1, with TRBD2 identical over 11 bases. Trimming at V came to 3 bases and at J to 7 bases, leaving 5 bases not matched to a gene. Per germline, CDR1 SGHVS and CDR2 FNYEAQ. The CDR3 totals 15 residues. CDR3 DNA, as far as it was read: TGTGCCAGCAGCTTTAGCGGGAGGGTCAGGAATGAG. Its translation is CASSFSGRVRNE. The CDR3 as a whole reads CASSFSGRVRNEQFF.

This clone was found a few times. The CDR3 is cut off 3 residues early in the read; its end comes from the germline J gene. The chain recombines TRBV2 with TRBJ2-7, with 8 bases fitting TRBD1. V lost 6 bases and J lost 4; bases outside the gene matches: 8. Germline V lookup: CDR1 SNHLY, CDR2 FYNNEI. The CDR3 has 14 amino acids. Partial CDR3 DNA: TGTGCCAGCAGCTGGGGACAGGCCCAGTACGAG. It encodes CASSWGQAQYE. The whole CDR3 sequence is CASSWGQAQYEQYF.

This clone has at least ten counts. The sequence runs out 3 residues before the end of the CDR3; the remainder is reconstructed from the germline J gene. The J gene is TRBJ2-3, the V gene TRBV2, with D possibly being TRBD1 (5 bases). The germline CDR1 and CDR2 sequences are SNHLY and FYNNEI. Trimming stripped 7 bases from V and 4 bases from J, with 12 bases between. The CDR3 sequence is 13 residues long. CDR3 DNA, as far as it was read: TGTGCCAGCATGGGCAGGGTGGCAGATACG. Translation: CASMGRVADT. The whole CDR3 is CASMGRVADTQYF.

This clone was found many times. The sequenced fragment ends 3 residues before the CDR3 boundary, so the rest is inferred from the germline J gene. The chain carries TRBV19 and TRBJ1-1; maybe TRBD1 (6 bases). The germline V gene encodes CDR1 LNHDA and CDR2 SQIVND (reference sequence). CDR3 length equals 12 residues. The CDR3 spells CASSIAGQRAFF. CDR3 bases read: TGTGCCAGTAGTATAGCCGGACAGAGG. Filled out from reference TRBV19 and TRBJ1-1, the complete variable domain reads DGGITQSPKYLFRKEGQNVTLSCEQNLNHDAMYWYRQDPGQGLRLIYYSQIVNDFQKGDIAEGYSVSREKKESFPLTVTSAQKNPTAFYLCASSIAGQRAFFGQGTRLTVV.

In its sample, this clone was seen many times. The sequenced fragment ends 3 residues before the CDR3 boundary, so the rest is inferred from the germline J gene. V is TRBV12-3 or TRBV12-4 and J is TRBJ2-1; 12 bases match TRBD2. The trim removed 4 bases at V and 4 bases at J, leaving 5 bases unmatched. The CDR3 sequence is 16 residues long. CDR3 region: CASSYGLAGMYNEQFF. CDR3 DNA (partial): TGTGCCAGCAGTTATGGACTAGCGGGAATGTACAATGAG.

This clone was counted ten times or more. The read terminates 3 residues ahead of where the CDR3 ends, so the germline J gene completes it. The chain uses TRBV9 and TRBJ1-6; a weak D match, TRBD1 (6 bases). The CDR3 length is 16 residues. The V gene lost 3 bases and the J gene lost 3 bases, with 13 bases spanning the gap. CDR1 is SGDLS and CDR2 is YYNGEE in the germline V gene. Here the CDR3 reads CASSEVGALYNSPLHF. The part of the CDR3 DNA that was read is TGTGCCAGCAGCGAAGTGGGGGCACTCTATAATTCACCC.

At least ten counts were recorded for this clone. The CDR3 end is not reached by the read, which stops 3 residues before it; the germline J gene fills it in. The chain couples TRBV5-1 to TRBJ2-3, with D possibly TRBD1 on 6 matching bases. This CDR3 spans 14 amino acids. Trimming took off 3 bases at V and 5 bases at J, with 13 bases between the two ends. Germline V CDR1 and CDR2: SGHRS, YFSETQ. The CDR3: CASSSGQFLDTQYF. CDR3 bases read: TGCGCCAGCAGCTCTGGACAGTTCCTAGATACG.

By its share, this clone is medium-sized. The read comes to an end 3 residues before the CDR3 does, leaving the germline J gene to fill in the end. The chain has TRBV6-2 or TRBV6-3 and TRBJ2-3, with D tentatively TRBD1 (5 bases). The CDR3 covers 12 residues. Germline V gene lookup returns CDR1 MNHEY and CDR2 SVGEGT. V lost 4 bases to trimming and J lost 6 bases, with 8 bases between them. The CDR3 spells CASSFAGDTQYF. The CDR3 bases that were read are TGTGCCAGCAGTTTCGCAGGGGATACG.

This clone occurred many times. The CDR3 goes on 3 residues after the read ends, and that part is filled in from the germline J gene. J is TRBJ1-6 and V is TRBV7-9; D uncertain. Germline CDR1 reads SEHNR; CDR2 reads FQNEAQ (reference sequence). V was cut by 11 bases and J by 8 bases, with 16 bases left in between. This CDR3 region has 13 residues. The CDR3 sequence: CAEAAAEDSPLHF. The sequenced CDR3 bases are TGTGCCGAAGCGGCGGCGGAGGATTCACCC. Full variable domain (rest looked up from reference TRBV7-9 and TRBJ1-6): DTGVSQNPRHKITKRGQNVTFRCDPISEHNRLYWYRQTLGQGPEFLTYFQNEAQLEKSRLLSDRFSAERPKGSFSTLEIQRTEQGDSAMYLCAEAAAEDSPLHFGNGTRLTVT.

This clone was observed many times. The read terminates 3 residues before the CDR3 end, so the remaining end is supplied by the germline J gene. The rearrangement uses TRBV5-1 and TRBJ2-5; 8 bases are shared with TRBD2. This CDR3 has 15 residues. The germline gives CDR1 SGHRS, CDR2 YFSETQ. V dropped 0 bases and J dropped 5; count of bases not matched to a gene: 6. The CDR3 loop reads CASSLGSGSWETQYF. CDR3 DNA, as far as it was read: TGCGCCAGCAGCTTGGGAAGCGGGAGTTGGGAGACC.

This clone was recorded at least ten times. Coverage ceases 3 residues before the CDR3 finishes, and the germline J gene fills in the end. This chain connects TRBV6-2 or TRBV6-3 to TRBJ1-1; 8 bases fit TRBD1. CDR1 and CDR2 (germline): MNHEY, SVGEGT. Germline trimming cut 3 bases from V and 0 bases from J; bases unmatched to any gene: 6. This CDR3 comprises 16 residues. The CDR3 sequence: CASSYASGGLNTEAFF. The CDR3 DNA, read in part, is TGTGCCAGCAGTTATGCGTCAGGGGGCCTGAACACTGAA.

Many counts were recorded for this clone. The DNA ends 3 residues before the CDR3 does, and the rest of the CDR3 is filled in from the germline J gene. V usage is TRBV6-4 and J usage is TRBJ2-2, with 8 bases aligning to TRBD1. V dropped 6 bases and J dropped 1; count of bases not matched to a gene: 4. This CDR3 spans 15 amino acids. Germline CDR1 is MRHNA and CDR2 is SNTAGT. Incomplete CDR3 DNA: TGTGCCAGCAGCGCCGGGACAGGGAACACCGGGGAG. It specifies CASSAGTGNTGE. The whole CDR3 sequence reads CASSAGTGNTGELFF.

This clone has a count of ten or more. Sequencing ends 3 residues short of the CDR3 end; the germline J gene provides the rest. The chain has TRBV6-1 and TRBJ2-1, with unresolved D. CDR1 is MNHNS and CDR2 is SASEGT in the germline V gene. The V end was cut by 4 bases, the J end by 4 bases, with 2 bases between. CDR3 length: 11 residues. CDR3 DNA (partial): TGTGCCAGCAGTGCGTACAATGAG. This sequence encodes CASSAYNE. The entire CDR3 is CASSAYNEQFF.

This clone was picked up many times. The sequenced fragment ends 3 residues before the CDR3 boundary, so the rest is inferred from the germline J gene. The chain couples TRBV5-1 to TRBJ2-7, with 8 nucleotides matching TRBD1. The germline V gene encodes CDR1 SGHRS and CDR2 YFSETQ. V shed 5 bases and J 2 bases; nucleotides not matched to a gene: 6. The CDR3 spans 14 residues. The sequenced CDR3 bases are TGCGCCAGCAGTCAACAGGACAGGGCCTACGAG. Translating it yields CASSQQDRAYE. Given in full, the CDR3 is CASSQQDRAYEQYF.

This clone has ten or more counts. The read comes to an end 3 residues before the CDR3 does, leaving the germline J gene to fill in the end. This sequence joins TRBV20-1 and TRBJ1-2, with no clear D. Germline V gives CDR1 DFQATT, CDR2 SNEGSKA (reference sequence). The length of the CDR3 is 15 residues. Trimming removed 3 bases from V and 1 base from J, with 15 bases in between. Incomplete CDR3 DNA: TGCAGTGCTAGGTCGATGGCTCTGAATAACTATGGC. This codes for CSARSMALNNYG. The CDR3, in full, reads CSARSMALNNYGYTF.

This clone was found many times. The read is 3 residues too short to cover the CDR3 end, so that end is filled in from the germline J gene. The chain employs TRBV19 and TRBJ1-3; D gene unclear. The germline V gene encodes CDR1 LNHDA and CDR2 SQIVND (reference sequence). This CDR3 has 13 amino acids. V lost 6 bases and J 0 bases, leaving 6 bases between the germline ends. The DNA read from the CDR3 is TGTGCCAGTAGAACTGGCTCTGGAAACACC. Protein product: CASRTGSGNT. The full CDR3 sequence reads CASRTGSGNTIYF. Full variable domain (remainder filled in from reference TRBV19 and TRBJ1-3): DGGITQSPKYLFRKEGQNVTLSCEQNLNHDAMYWYRQDPGQGLRLIYYSQIVNDFQKGDIAEGYSVSREKKESFPLTVTSAQKNPTAFYLCASRTGSGNTIYFGEGSWLTVV.

This clone was counted at least ten times. Read coverage stops 3 residues before the CDR3 terminus; the germline J gene supplies the remainder. The chain is built from TRBV20-1 and TRBJ2-1, with 12 bases identical to TRBD2. The CDR3 sequence is 13 residues long. V was clipped by 7 bases and J by 3 bases; unmatched bases: 1. Per the germline V gene, CDR1 is DFQATT and CDR2 is SNEGSKA (reference sequence). The CDR3 sequence is CSVTSGGYNEQFF. The sequenced CDR3 bases are TGCAGTGTGACTAGCGGGGGCTACAATGAG.

The sample holds many counts of this clone. The CDR3 goes on 3 residues after the read ends, and that part is filled in from the germline J gene. This chain links TRBV5-1 with TRBJ2-5; D is possibly TRBD1 (8 bases). The CDR3 spans 14 residues. Deletions cut 3 bases from V and 3 bases from J, with 12 bases between. Germline CDR1 SGHRS, CDR2 YFSETQ. CDR3 sequence reads: CASSSQGGEETQYF. Incomplete CDR3 DNA: TGCGCCAGCAGCTCACAGGGGGGGGAAGAGACC.

This clone has a count of ten or more. The CDR3 end is not reached by the read, which stops 3 residues before it; the germline J gene fills it in. V is TRBV7-2 and J is TRBJ1-2, with D uncertain. The CDR3 spans 14 residues. Germline V gene lookup returns CDR1 SGHTA and CDR2 FQGNSA. V shed 1 base and J shed 4 bases, with 10 bases lying between them. The DNA read from the CDR3 is TGTGCCAGCAGCTTAGACAGTCAGTTCTATGGC. The encoded protein is CASSLDSQFYG. From start to end, the CDR3 is CASSLDSQFYGYTF.

This clone was seen many times. With the read ending 3 residues before the CDR3 end, the germline J gene is used to fill in that end. The gene calls are TRBV2 and TRBJ2-1, with 7 bases lining up with TRBD1. The CDR3 length is 14 residues. Germline V lookup: CDR1 SNHLY, CDR2 FYNNEI. The V segment lost 5 bases and the J segment 5 bases; nucleotides outside the gene matches: 6. This CDR3 reads CASSRDSRNNEQFF. CDR3 DNA, as far as it was read: TGTGCCAGCAGTAGGGACAGTCGAAACAATGAG.

This clone was observed at least ten times. The read halts 3 residues ahead of the CDR3 end, with the missing end drawn from the germline J gene. This chain uses TRBV19 with TRBJ2-3, with D hard to call. The length of the CDR3 is 11 residues. The V end lost 5 bases, the J end lost 6 bases, and 6 bases lay between the germline ends. The germline V gene has CDR1 LNHDA and CDR2 SQIVND (reference sequence). CDR3 bases read: TGTGCCAGTAGTTTCGTGGATACG. This sequence encodes CASSFVDT. The full CDR3 protein is CASSFVDTQYF.